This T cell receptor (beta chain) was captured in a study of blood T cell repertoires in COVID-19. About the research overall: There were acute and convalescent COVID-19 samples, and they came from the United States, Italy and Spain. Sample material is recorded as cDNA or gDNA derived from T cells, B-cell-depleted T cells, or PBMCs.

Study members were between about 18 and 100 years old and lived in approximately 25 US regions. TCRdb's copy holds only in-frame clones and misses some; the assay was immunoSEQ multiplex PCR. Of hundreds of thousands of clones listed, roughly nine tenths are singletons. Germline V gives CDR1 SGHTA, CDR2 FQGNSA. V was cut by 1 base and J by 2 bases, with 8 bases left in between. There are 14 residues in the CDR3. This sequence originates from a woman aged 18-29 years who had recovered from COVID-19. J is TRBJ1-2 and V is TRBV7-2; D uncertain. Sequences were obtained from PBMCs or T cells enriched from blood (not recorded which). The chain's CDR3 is CASSLVPGNYGYTF. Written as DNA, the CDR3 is TGTGCCAGCAGCTTAGTCCCCGGGAACTATGGCTACACCTTC.